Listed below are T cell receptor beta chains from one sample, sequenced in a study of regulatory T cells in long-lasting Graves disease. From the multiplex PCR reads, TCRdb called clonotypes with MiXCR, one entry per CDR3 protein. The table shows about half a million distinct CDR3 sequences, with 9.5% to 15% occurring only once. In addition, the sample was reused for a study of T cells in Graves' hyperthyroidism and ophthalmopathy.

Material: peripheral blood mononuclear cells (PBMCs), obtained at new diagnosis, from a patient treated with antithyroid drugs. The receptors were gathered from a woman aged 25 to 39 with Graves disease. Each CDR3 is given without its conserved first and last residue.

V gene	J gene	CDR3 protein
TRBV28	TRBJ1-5	ASTPMDDQPQH
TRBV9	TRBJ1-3	ASSFDGQSSGNTIY
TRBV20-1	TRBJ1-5	SASGQGRRTNQPQH
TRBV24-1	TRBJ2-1	ATSDSKYEQF
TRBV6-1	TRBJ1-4	ASSDLNNEKLF
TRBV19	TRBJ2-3	ASSIQAAADTQY
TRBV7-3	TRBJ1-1	ASTRAGGDEAF
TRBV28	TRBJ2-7	ASSQLAGKEQY
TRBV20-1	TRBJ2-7	SAPLQGGGSPSEQY
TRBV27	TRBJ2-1	ASRPALAAGKDEQF
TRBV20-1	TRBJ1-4	SATSAGEKLF
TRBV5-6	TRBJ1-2	ASSLAIQGLGGYT